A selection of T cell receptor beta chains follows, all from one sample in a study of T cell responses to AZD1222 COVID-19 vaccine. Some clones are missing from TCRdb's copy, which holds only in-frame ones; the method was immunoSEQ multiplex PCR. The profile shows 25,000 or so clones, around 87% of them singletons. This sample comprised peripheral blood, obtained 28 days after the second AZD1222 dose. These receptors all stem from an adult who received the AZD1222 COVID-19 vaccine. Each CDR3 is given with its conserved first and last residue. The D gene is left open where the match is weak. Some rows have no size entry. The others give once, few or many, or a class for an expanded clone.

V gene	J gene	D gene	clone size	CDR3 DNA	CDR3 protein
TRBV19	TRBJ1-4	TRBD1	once	TGTGCCAGTAGTCGACAGGGAGGCCCAACTAATGAAAAACTGTTTTTT	CASSRQGGPTNEKLFF
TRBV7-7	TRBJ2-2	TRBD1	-	TGTGCTAGCAGCCCCAAAGGACAGGAGGACTCCGGGGAGCTGTTTTTT	CASSPKGQEDSGELFF
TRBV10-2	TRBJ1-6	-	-	TGCGCCAGCAGTGGGGACTCTAGGAATTCACCCCTCCACTTT	CASSGDSRNSPLHF
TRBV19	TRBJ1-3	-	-	TGTGCCAGTATTTGGGGGAACACCATATATTTT	CASIWGNTIYF
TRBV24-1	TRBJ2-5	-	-	TGTGCCACCAGTGATCCTAGTCCGGGAGTAAGGGAGACCCAGTACTTC	CATSDPSPGVRETQYF
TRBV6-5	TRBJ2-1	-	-	TGTGCCAGCAGTAAAATAGGGACCTACAATGAGCAGTTCTTC	CASSKIGTYNEQFF
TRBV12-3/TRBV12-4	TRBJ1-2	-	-	TGTGCCAGCAGTTTAGACCGGAATGGCTACACCTTC	CASSLDRNGYTF
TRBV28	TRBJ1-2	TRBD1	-	TGTGCCAGCAGTTTAGGCGGACAGGGATTGAGCTATGGCTACACCTTC	CASSLGGQGLSYGYTF
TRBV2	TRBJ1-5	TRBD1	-	TGTGCCAGCAGAGGGACAGGGCAGAATCAGCCCCAGCATTTT	CASRGTGQNQPQHF
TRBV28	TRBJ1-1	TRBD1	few	TGTGCCAGCAGTTGGGAGGACAGGGCAGCTTTCTTT	CASSWEDRAAFF